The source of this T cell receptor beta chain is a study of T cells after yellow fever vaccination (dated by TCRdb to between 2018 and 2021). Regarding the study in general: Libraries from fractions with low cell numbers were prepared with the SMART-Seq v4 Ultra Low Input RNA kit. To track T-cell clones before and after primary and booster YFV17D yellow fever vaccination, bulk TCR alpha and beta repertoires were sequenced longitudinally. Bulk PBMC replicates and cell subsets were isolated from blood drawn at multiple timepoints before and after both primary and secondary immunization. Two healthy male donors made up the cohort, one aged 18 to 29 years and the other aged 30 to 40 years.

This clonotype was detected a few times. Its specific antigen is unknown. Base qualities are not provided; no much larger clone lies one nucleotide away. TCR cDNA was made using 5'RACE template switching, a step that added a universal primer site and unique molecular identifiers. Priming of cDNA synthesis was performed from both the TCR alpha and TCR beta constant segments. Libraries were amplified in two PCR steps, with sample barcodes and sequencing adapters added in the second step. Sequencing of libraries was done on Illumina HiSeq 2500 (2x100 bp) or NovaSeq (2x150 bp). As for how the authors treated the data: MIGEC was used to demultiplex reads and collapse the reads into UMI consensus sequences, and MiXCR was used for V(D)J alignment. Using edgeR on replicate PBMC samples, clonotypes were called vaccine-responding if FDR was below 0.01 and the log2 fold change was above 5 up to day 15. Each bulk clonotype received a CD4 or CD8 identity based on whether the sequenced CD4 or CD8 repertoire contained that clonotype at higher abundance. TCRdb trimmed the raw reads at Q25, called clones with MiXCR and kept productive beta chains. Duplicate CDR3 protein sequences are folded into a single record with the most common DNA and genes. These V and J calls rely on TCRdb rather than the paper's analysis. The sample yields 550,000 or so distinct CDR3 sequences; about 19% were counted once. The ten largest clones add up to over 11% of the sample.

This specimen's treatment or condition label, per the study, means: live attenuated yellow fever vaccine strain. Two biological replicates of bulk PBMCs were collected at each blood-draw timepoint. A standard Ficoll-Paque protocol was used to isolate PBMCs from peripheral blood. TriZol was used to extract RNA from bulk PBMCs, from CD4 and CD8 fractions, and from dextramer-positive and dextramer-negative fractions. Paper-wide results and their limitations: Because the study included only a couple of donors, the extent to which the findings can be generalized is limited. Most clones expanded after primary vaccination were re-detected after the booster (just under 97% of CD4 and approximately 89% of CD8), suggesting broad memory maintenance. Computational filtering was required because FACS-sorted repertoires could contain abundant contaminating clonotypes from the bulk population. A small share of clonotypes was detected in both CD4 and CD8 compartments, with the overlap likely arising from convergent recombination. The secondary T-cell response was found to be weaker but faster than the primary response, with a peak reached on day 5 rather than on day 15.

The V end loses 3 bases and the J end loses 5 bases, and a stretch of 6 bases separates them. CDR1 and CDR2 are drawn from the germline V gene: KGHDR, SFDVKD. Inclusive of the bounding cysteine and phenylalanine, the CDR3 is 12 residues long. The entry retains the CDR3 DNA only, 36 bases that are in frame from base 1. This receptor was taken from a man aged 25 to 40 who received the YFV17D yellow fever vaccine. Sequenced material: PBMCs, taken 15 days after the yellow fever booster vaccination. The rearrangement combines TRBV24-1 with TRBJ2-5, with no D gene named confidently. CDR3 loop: CATSDPDETQYF. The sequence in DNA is TGTGCCACCAGTGATCCGGACGAGACCCAGTACTTC.